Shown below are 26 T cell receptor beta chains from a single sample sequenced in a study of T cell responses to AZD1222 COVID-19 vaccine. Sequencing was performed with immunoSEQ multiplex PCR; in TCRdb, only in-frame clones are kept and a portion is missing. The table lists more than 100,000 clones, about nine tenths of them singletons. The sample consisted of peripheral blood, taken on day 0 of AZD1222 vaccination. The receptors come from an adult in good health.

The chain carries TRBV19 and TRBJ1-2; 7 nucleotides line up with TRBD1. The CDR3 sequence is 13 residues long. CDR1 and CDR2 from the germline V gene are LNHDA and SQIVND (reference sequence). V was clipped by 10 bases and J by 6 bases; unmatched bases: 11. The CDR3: CATIRQGTDGYTF. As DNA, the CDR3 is TGTGCCACTATCAGACAGGGAACGGATGGCTACACCTTC. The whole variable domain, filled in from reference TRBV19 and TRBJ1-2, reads DGGITQSPKYLFRKEGQNVTLSCEQNLNHDAMYWYRQDPGQGLRLIYYSQIVNDFQKGDIAEGYSVSREKKESFPLTVTSAQKNPTAFYLCATIRQGTDGYTFGSGTRLTVV.

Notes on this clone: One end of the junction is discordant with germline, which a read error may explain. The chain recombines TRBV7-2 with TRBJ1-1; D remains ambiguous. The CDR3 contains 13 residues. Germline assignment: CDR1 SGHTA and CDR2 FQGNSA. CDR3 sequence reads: CASSLDGRTEAFF. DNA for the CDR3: TGTGCCAGCAGTTTAGACGGTCGCACTGAAGCTTTCTTT.

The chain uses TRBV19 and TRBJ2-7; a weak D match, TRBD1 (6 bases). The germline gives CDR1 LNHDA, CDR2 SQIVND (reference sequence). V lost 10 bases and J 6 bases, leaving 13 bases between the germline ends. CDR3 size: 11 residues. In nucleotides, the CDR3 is TGTGCCACCCGCCAGGGGTTCGAGCAGTACTTC. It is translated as CATRQGFEQYF.

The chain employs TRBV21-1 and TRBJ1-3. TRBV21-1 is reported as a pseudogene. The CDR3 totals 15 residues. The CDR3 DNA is TGTGCCAGCACGAACATGGGGGGCTCGGGTTACACCATATATTTT. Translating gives CASTNMGGSGYTIYF.

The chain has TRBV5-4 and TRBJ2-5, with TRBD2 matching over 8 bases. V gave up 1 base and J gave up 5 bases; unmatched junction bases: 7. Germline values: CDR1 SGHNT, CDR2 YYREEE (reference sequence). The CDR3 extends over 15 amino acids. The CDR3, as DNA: TGTGCCAGCAGCTTGAAGAGCGGGAGTTATGAGACCCAGTACTTC. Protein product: CASSLKSGSYETQYF. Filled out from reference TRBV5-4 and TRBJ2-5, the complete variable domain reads ETGVTQSPTHLIKTRGQQVTLRCSSQSGHNTVSWYQQALGQGPQFIFQYYREEENGRGNFPPRFSGLQFPNYSSELNVNALELDDSALYLCASSLKSGSYETQYFGPGTRLLVL.

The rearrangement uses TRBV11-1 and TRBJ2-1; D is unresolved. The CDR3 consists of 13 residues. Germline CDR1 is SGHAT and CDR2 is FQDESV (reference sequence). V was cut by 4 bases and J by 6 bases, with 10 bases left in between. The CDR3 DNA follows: TGTGCCAGCAGCTGGCGACAAGCCAATGAGCAGTTCTTC. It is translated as CASSWRQANEQFF.

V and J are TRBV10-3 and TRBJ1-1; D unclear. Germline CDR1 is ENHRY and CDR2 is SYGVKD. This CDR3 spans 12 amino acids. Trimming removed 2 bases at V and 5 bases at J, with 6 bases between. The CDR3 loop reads CAISEVGTEAFF. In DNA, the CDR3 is TGTGCCATCAGTGAGGTGGGGACTGAAGCTTTCTTT.

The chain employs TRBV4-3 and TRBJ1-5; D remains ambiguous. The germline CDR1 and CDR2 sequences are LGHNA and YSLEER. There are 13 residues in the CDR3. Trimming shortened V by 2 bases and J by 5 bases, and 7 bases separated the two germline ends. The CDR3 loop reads CASSQRLDQPQHF. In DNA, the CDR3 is TGCGCCAGCAGCCAAAGGTTAGATCAGCCCCAGCATTTT.

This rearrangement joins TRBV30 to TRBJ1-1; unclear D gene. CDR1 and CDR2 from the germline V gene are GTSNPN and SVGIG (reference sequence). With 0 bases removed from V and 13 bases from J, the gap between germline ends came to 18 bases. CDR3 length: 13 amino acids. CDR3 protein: CAWSVLRIPAVFF. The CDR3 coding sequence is TGTGCCTGGAGTGTACTACGAATCCCGGCCGTTTTCTTT.

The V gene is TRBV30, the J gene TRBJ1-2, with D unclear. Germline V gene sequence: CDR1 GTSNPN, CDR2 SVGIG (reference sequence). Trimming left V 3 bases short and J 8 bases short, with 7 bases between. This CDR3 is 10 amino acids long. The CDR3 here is CAWRAGGYTF. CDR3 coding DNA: TGTGCCTGGAGGGCGGGCGGCTACACCTTC.

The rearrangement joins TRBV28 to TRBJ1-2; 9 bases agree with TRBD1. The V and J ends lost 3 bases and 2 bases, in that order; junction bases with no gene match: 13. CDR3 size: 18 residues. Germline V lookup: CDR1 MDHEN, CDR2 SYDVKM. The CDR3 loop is CASSLEGLLGTGNYGYTF. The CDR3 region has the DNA TGTGCCAGCAGTTTGGAGGGTCTATTAGGGACAGGGAACTATGGCTACACCTTC.

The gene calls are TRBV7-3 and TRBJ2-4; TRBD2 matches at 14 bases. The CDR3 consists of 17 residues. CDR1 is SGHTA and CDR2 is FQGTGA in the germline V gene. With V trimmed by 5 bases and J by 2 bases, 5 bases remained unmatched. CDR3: CASSPGLAGGTKNIQYF. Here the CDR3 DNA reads TGTGCCAGCAGCCCCGGACTAGCGGGAGGAACCAAAAACATTCAGTACTTC.

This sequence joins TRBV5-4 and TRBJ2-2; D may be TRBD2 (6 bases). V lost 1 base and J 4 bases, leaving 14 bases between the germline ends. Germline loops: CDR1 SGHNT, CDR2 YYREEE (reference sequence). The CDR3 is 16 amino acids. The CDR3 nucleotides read TGTGCCAGCAGCTTGAGTAGGCGGGAAGGCACCGGGGAGCTGTTTTTT. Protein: CASSLSRREGTGELFF.

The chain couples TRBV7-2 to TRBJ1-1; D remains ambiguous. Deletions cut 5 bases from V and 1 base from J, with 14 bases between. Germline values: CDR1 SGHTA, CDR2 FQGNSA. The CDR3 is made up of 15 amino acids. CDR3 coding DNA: TGTGCCAGCAGCCCCCAAATTGCAGCGAACACTGAAGCTTTCTTT. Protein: CASSPQIAANTEAFF.

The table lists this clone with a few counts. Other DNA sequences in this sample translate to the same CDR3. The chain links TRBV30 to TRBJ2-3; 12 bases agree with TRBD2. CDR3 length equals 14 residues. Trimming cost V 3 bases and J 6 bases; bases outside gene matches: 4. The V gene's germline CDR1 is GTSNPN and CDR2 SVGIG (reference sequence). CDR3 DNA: TGTGCCTGGAGCCGGCTAGCGGGAGGGGATACGCAGTATTTT. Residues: CAWSRLAGGDTQYF.

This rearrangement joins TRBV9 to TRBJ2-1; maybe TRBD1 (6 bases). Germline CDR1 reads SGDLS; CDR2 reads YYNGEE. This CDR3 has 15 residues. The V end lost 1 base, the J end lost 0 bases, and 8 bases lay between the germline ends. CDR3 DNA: TGTGCCAGCAGCGTACTAGGGGGCTCCTACAATGAGCAGTTCTTC. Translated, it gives CASSVLGGSYNEQFF.

This CDR3 is CASSPRDRVYNEQFF. CDR3 DNA: TGTGCCAGCAGCCCCCGGGACAGGGTCTACAATGAGCAGTTCTTC. The genes are TRBV7-9 and TRBJ2-1; 9 bases line up with TRBD1. The germline V gene encodes CDR1 SEHNR and CDR2 FQNEAQ (reference sequence). Trimming took 5 bases from V and 3 from J; bases not matched to a gene: 5. This CDR3 has 15 amino acids.

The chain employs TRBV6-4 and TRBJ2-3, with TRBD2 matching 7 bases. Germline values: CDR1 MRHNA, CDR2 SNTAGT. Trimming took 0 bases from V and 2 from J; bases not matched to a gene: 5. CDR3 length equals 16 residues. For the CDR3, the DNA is TGTGCCAGCAGTGACTCCGAGCGGGGCCCCACAGATACGCAGTATTTT. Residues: CASSDSERGPTDTQYF.

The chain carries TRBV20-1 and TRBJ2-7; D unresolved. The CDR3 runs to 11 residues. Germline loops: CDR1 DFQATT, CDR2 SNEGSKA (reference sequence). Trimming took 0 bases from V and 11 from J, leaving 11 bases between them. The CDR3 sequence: CSARDITVEYF. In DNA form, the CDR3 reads TGCAGTGCTAGAGATATAACGGTTGAGTACTTC.

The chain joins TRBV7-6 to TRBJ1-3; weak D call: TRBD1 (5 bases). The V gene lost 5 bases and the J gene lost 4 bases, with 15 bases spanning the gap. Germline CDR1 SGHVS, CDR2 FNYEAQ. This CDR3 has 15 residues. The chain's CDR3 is CASSLGQGTGNTIYF. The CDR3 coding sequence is TGTGCCAGCAGCCTAGGGCAGGGTACAGGAAACACCATATATTTT.

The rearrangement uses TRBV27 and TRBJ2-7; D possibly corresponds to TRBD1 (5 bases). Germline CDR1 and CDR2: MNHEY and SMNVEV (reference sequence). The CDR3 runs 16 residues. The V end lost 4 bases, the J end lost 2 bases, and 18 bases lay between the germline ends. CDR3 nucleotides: TGTGCCAGCAGTTCGGTCCTCAGGGCTGCGACCTACGAGCAGTACTTC. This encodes CASSSVLRAATYEQYF.

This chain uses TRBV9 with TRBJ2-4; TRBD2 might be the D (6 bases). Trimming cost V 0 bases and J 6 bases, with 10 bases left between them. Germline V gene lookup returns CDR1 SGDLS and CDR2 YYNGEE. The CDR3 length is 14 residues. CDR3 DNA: TGTGCCAGCAGCGTAGGGGGGGATTTAAACATTCAGTACTTC. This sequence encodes CASSVGGDLNIQYF.

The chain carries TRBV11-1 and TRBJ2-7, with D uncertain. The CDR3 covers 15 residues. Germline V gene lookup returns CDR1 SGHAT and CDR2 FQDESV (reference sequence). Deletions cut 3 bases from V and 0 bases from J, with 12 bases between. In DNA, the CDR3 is TGTGCCAGCAGCTTGGCCGACATGCGCTCCTACGAGCAGTACTTC. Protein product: CASSLADMRSYEQYF. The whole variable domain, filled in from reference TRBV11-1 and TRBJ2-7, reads EAEVAQSPRYKITEKSQAVAFWCDPISGHATLYWYRQILGQGPELLVQFQDESVVDDSQLPKDRFSAERLKGVDSTLKIQPAELGDSAMYLCASSLADMRSYEQYFGPGTRLTVT.

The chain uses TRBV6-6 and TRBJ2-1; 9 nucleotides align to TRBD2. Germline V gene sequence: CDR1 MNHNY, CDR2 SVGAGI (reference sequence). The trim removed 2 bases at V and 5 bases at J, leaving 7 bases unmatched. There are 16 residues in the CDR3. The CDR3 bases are TGTGCCAGCAGTTACGGGGCTAGCGGGATCCACAATGAGCAGTTCTTC. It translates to CASSYGASGIHNEQFF.

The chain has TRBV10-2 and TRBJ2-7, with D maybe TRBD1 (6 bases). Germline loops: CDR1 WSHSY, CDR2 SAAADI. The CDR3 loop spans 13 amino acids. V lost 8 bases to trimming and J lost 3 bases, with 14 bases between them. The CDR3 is CASGRTAYYEQYF. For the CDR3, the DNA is TGCGCCAGCGGACGGACAGCTTACTACGAGCAGTACTTC.

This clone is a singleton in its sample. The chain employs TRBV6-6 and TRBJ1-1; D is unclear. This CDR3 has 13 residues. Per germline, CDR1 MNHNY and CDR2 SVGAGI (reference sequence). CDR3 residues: CASFGEGSTEAFF. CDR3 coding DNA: TGTGCAAGCTTCGGCGAGGGAAGTACTGAAGCTTTCTTT.